Listed below are T cell receptor beta chains from one sample, sequenced in a study of T cells in Graves' hyperthyroidism and ophthalmopathy. TCRdb re-called the multiplex PCR reads with MiXCR, one entry per CDR3 protein. The data contain some 500,000 distinct CDR3 sequences, approximately 25% of them singletons. Source material: blood. The receptors originated from a woman aged 25 to 39 with Graves' ophthalmopathy. CDR3s include the opening cysteine and the closing phenylalanine or tryptophan. Each record gives: D gene, V gene, J gene, clone size, CDR3 protein, CDR3 DNA. A D gene is named only where the DNA matches it firmly. The listing skips clone size in some rows; elsewhere it reads once, few, many or a size class.

TRBD2,TRBV13,TRBJ2-7,few,CASSYYPPGLAFYEQYF,TGTGCCAGCAGTTATTATCCACCGGGACTAGCGTTCTACGAGCAGTACTTC
NA,TRBV4-1,TRBJ2-7,few,CASSQDKGGKDEQYF,TGCGCCAGCAGCCAAGATAAGGGGGGCAAGGACGAGCAGTACTTC
NA,TRBV7-9,TRBJ2-2,many,CALFYTGELFF,TGTGCCCTTTTTTACACCGGGGAGCTGTTTTTT
NA,TRBV6-5,TRBJ1-2,NA,CASSYSEGYPNYGYTF,TGTGCCAGCAGTTACTCCGAGGGGTATCCCAACTATGGCTACACCTTC
TRBD1,TRBV3-1,TRBJ1-2,few,CASSHLPGQGSYTF,TGTGCCAGCAGCCACTTACCGGGACAGGGGAGCTACACCTTC
TRBD1,TRBV15,TRBJ1-5,many,CATSRATGDNQPQHF,TGTGCCACCAGCAGAGCAACAGGGGACAATCAGCCCCAGCATTTT
NA,TRBV28,TRBJ2-2,many,CASRDPISRNTGELFF,TGTGCCAGCCGAGACCCAATTTCCAGAAACACCGGGGAGCTGTTTTTT
NA,TRBV6-5,TRBJ1-1,few,CASSWRTDMNTEAFF,TGTGCCAGCAGTTGGAGGACGGACATGAACACTGAAGCTTTCTTT
NA,TRBV20-1,TRBJ1-1,many,CSAAGGWFPEAFF,TGCAGTGCTGCGGGGGGATGGTTCCCTGAAGCTTTCTTT
TRBD1,TRBV2,TRBJ2-5,NA,CASSKPDRKETQYF,TGTGCCAGCAGTAAACCGGACAGGAAAGAGACCCAGTACTTC
NA,TRBV28,TRBJ2-7,NA,CASGIDSPNEQYF,TGTGCCAGCGGAATAGACAGTCCGAACGAGCAGTACTTC